This T cell receptor (beta chain) was documented in a study of CD8+ T cells in alopecia areata. Study background: Tofacitinib was given for 6 to 18 months, then stopped for 6 months. Whole-study results and caveats: The study found that many expanded lesional clones persisted in scalp and blood during tofacitinib.

On this clone itself: The antigen is unknown.

Investigators isolated RNA and reverse transcribed it into cDNA to act as the sequencing template. Measured with immunoSEQ multiplex PCR; TCRdb has only the in-frame clones, and not every one. The table lists about 150,000 clones, 45% to 60% of them singletons. Treatment specified: oral pan-JAK inhibitor, 5-10 mg twice daily. Researchers gathered lesional scalp punch biopsies and peripheral blood from patients with alopecia areata. The starting material was CD8+ T cells sorted from blood, obtained at week 4, from a patient treated with tofacitinib. The clonotype originates from a human donor with alopecia areata.

The CDR3 spells CSALGRMNTEAFF. Written as DNA, the CDR3 is TGCAGCGCCCTGGGACGGATGAACACTGAAGCTTTCTTT. This sequence joins TRBV29-1 and TRBJ1-1; D may be TRBD1 (5 bases). This CDR3 region has 13 residues. Germline CDR1 SQVTM, CDR2 ANQGSEA. V shed 7 bases and J shed 0 bases, with 12 bases lying between them.